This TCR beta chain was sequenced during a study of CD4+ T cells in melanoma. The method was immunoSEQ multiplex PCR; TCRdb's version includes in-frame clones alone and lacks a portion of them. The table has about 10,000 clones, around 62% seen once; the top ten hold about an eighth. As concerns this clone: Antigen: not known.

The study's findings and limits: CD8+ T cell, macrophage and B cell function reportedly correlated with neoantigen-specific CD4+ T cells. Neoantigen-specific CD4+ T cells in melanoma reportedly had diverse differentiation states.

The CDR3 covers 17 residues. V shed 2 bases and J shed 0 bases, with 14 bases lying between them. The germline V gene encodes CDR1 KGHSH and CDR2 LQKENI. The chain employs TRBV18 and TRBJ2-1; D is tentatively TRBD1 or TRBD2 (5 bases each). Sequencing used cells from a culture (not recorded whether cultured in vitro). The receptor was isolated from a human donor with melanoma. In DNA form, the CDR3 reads TGTGCCAGCTCACCATTGGGACCACAACGCTCCTACAATGAGCAGTTCTTC. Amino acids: CASSPLGPQRSYNEQFF.